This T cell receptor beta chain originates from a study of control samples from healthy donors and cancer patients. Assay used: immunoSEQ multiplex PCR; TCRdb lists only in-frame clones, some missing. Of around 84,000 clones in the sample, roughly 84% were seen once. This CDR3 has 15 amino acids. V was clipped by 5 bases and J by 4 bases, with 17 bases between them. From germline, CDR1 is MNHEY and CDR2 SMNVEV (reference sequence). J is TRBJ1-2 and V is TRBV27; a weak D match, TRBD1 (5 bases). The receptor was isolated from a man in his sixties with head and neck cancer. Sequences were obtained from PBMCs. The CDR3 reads CASSESRGPSYGYTF. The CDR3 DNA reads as TGTGCCAGCAGTGAATCGAGGGGACCTAGCTATGGCTACACCTTC.